These 28 T cell receptor beta chains originate from one sample sequenced in a study of Ad26.COV2.S vaccination and SARS-CoV-2 variants. Described treatment: 15 to 20 received Ad26.COV2.S at low or high dose, single or two shots; about 5 received placebo; per-sample allocation not given. At day 63 after the first vaccine or placebo injection, samples were drawn. Sequencing was performed with immunoSEQ multiplex PCR; in TCRdb, only in-frame clones are kept and a portion is missing. The profile shows roughly 350,000 clones, about 88% of them singletons. The material was peripheral blood, obtained in a trial of Ad26.COV2.S vaccine versus placebo. The source of these receptors is a person between 18 and 65 years old who received the Ad26.COV2.S COVID-19 vaccine or a placebo.

The rearrangement joins TRBV7-3 to TRBJ2-1; TRBD2 agrees at 9 bases. The germline V gene has CDR1 SGHTA and CDR2 FQGTGA. Trimming cost V 0 bases and J 8 bases; bases outside gene matches: 14. CDR3 length equals 18 residues. The CDR3 spells CASSLTLGSGRAMDEQFF. DNA of the CDR3: TGTGCCAGCAGCTTAACGTTGGGTAGCGGGAGAGCAATGGATGAGCAGTTCTTC.

This sequence joins TRBV4-3 and TRBJ1-6, with D unresolved. In germline, CDR1 is LGHNA, CDR2 YSLEER. Trimming stripped 0 bases from V and 0 bases from J, with 9 bases between. This CDR3 spans 17 amino acids. CDR3 residues: CASSQEARSSYNSPLHF. The CDR3 nucleotides are TGCGCCAGCAGCCAAGAGGCACGCAGCTCCTATAATTCACCCCTCCACTTT.

The chain uses TRBV27 and TRBJ2-5, with TRBD1 as a possible D gene (5 bases). The V gene lost 5 bases and the J gene lost 5 bases, with 18 bases spanning the gap. The CDR3 is made up of 15 amino acids. The V gene's germline CDR1 is MNHEY and CDR2 SMNVEV (reference sequence). The CDR3 DNA sequence: TGTGCCAGCAGTCCACGCAGGGTTTGGTGGGAGACCCAGTACTTC. Translating it yields CASSPRRVWWETQYF.

This clone showed up just once. Other DNA sequences from this sample encode an identical CDR3 as well. The chain employs TRBV6-1 and TRBJ1-1; 7 positions match TRBD1. Per the germline V gene, CDR1 is MNHNS and CDR2 is SASEGT. CDR3 length: 14 residues. After removal of 3 bases from V and 0 bases from J, the junction contained 1 base not matched to a gene. CDR3 region: CASSEGQLNTEAFF. The CDR3 DNA reads TGTGCCAGCAGTGAGGGACAGCTGAACACTGAAGCTTTCTTT.

The rearrangement links TRBV30 to TRBJ1-1, with D possibly matching TRBD1 (6 bases). The V gene's germline CDR1 is GTSNPN and CDR2 SVGIG (reference sequence). V gave up 4 bases and J gave up 5 bases, with 17 bases separating them. The CDR3 runs 14 residues. CDR3 coding DNA: TGTGCCTGGATCCCCGGGGGGCTGGGGACTGAAGCTTTCTTT. This translates into CAWIPGGLGTEAFF.

As DNA, the CDR3 is TGTGCCAGCAGTTACAACCAGGGGTATAGCTCTGGGGCCAACGTCCTGACTTTC. Its translation: CASSYNQGYSSGANVLTF. V gene TRBV6-2 or TRBV6-3 combines with J gene TRBJ2-6; TRBD1 might be the D (6 bases). The CDR3 contains 18 residues. Looked up from germline, CDR1 is MNHEY and CDR2 is SVGEGT. V was shortened by 2 bases and J by 0 bases, with 14 bases between the two germline ends.

The chain recombines TRBV6-2 or TRBV6-3 with TRBJ1-1; D not certain. CDR1 MNHEY and CDR2 SVGEGT come from the germline V gene. The CDR3 length is 16 residues. Deletions cut 2 bases from V and 3 bases from J, with 16 bases between. This chain's CDR3 is CASSYATFSQDTEAFF. The CDR3 nucleotides read TGTGCCAGCAGTTACGCGACATTTTCCCAAGACACTGAAGCTTTCTTT.

The chain is built from TRBV11-3 and TRBJ2-1, with TRBD1 matching over 7 bases. CDR1 is SGHNT, CDR2 YENEEA, per germline. This CDR3 contains 16 residues. With V trimmed by 3 bases and J by 6 bases, 11 bases remained unmatched. The CDR3 region has the DNA TGTGCCAGCAGCTTGGGTCCGACAGGGTCGGGCAATGAGCAGTTCTTC. Its protein product is CASSLGPTGSGNEQFF.

The rearrangement uses TRBV7-9 and TRBJ1-4; 7 bases align to TRBD1. CDR3 size: 14 residues. V was pared by 4 bases and J by 5 bases, with 4 bases of the junction left unmatched. Germline V gene data show CDR1 as SEHNR and CDR2 as FQNEAQ (reference sequence). The CDR3 here is CASSSDRMNEKLFF. The CDR3 DNA reads TGTGCCAGCAGCTCGGACAGGATGAATGAAAAACTGTTTTTT. Filled out from reference TRBV7-9 and TRBJ1-4, the complete variable domain reads DTGVSQNPRHKITKRGQNVTFRCDPISEHNRLYWYRQTLGQGPEFLTYFQNEAQLEKSRLLSDRFSAERPKGSFSTLEIQRTEQGDSAMYLCASSSDRMNEKLFFGSGTQLSVL.

This rearrangement joins TRBV27 to TRBJ2-7; the D gene is possibly TRBD2 (5 bases). The CDR3 covers 14 residues. Germline V gene lookup returns CDR1 MNHEY and CDR2 SMNVEV (reference sequence). The germline V and J ends were trimmed by 2 bases and 4 bases, with 12 bases remaining between them. The CDR3 DNA sequence: TGTGCCAGCAGTTTAAGGAGGACGTTTTACGAGCAGTACTTC. Encoded protein: CASSLRRTFYEQYF.

The V and J genes are TRBV5-1 and TRBJ2-7; TRBD2 agrees at 12 bases. Germline-derived CDR1 and CDR2 are SGHRS and YFSETQ. Trimming removed 4 bases from V and 0 bases from J; junction bases left unmatched: 5. The CDR3 length is 16 residues. The CDR3 is CASSLGTSGYSYEQYF. The CDR3, as DNA: TGCGCCAGCAGCCTAGGGACTAGCGGGTACTCCTACGAGCAGTACTTC.

The V call is TRBV6-2 or TRBV6-3, the J call TRBJ2-6; D gene unclear. The ends were cut back, 6 bases at V and 2 bases at J, with 11 bases in the middle. The CDR3 has 15 amino acids. Germline CDR1 and CDR2: MNHEY and SVGEGT. The chain's CDR3 is CASSRSSTGANVLTF. In DNA, the CDR3 is TGTGCCAGCAGCCGGAGTTCTACTGGGGCCAACGTCCTGACTTTC.

This chain uses TRBV24-1 with TRBJ1-6; D unclear. The CDR3 is 10 residues long. Germline CDR1 KGHDR, CDR2 SFDVKD. The germline V and J ends were trimmed by 6 bases and 9 bases, with 2 bases remaining between them. CDR3 region: CATSLSPLHF. The CDR3 nucleotides read TGTGCCACCAGTCTTTCACCCCTCCACTTT.

The chain links TRBV10-3 to TRBJ2-7; TRBD2 is a possible D gene (5 bases). This CDR3 has 17 amino acids. The V and J ends lost 2 bases and 0 bases respectively, with 17 bases between them. CDR1 and CDR2 from the germline V gene are ENHRY and SYGVKD. The CDR3 loop is CAISEMALLAGSYEQYF. DNA for the CDR3: TGTGCCATCAGTGAGATGGCACTCCTGGCGGGCTCCTACGAGCAGTACTTC.

This clone was picked up one time. This chain links TRBV9 with TRBJ2-2; D uncertain. The V end lost 1 base, the J end lost 4 bases, and 5 bases lay between the germline ends. Looked up from germline, CDR1 is SGDLS and CDR2 is YYNGEE. The CDR3 spans 13 residues. The CDR3 region is CASSVSSTGELFF. The CDR3 region has the DNA TGTGCCAGCAGCGTATCGAGCACCGGGGAGCTGTTTTTT.

This sequence joins TRBV5-1 and TRBJ1-1, with a weak D call TRBD1 (6 bases). Trimming stripped 5 bases from V and 3 bases from J, with 20 bases between. Per germline, CDR1 SGHRS and CDR2 YFSETQ. The CDR3 runs 16 residues. The CDR3 region has the DNA TGCGCCAGCAGGACACTTACCGGGACATCATACACTGAAGCTTTCTTT. This codes for CASRTLTGTSYTEAFF. Variable domain in full (rest from reference TRBV5-1 and TRBJ1-1): KAGVTQTPRYLIKTRGQQVTLSCSPISGHRSVSWYQQTPGQGLQFLFEYFSETQRNKGNFPGRFSGRQFSNSRSEMNVSTLELGDSALYLCASRTLTGTSYTEAFFGQGTRLTVV.

Comments on this clone: The sample has other DNA sequences that encode this CDR3 too. V and J are TRBV13 and TRBJ1-1; D unclear. With 3 bases removed from V and 2 bases from J, the gap between germline ends came to 4 bases. This CDR3 is built from 12 residues. Germline CDR1 reads PRHDT; CDR2 reads FYEKMQ (reference sequence). CDR3 sequence reads: CASSLGNTEAFF. DNA of the CDR3: TGTGCCAGCAGCTTGGGCAACACTGAAGCTTTCTTT.

This rearrangement joins TRBV6-5 to TRBJ1-2; 7 bases fit TRBD1. CDR1 MNHEY and CDR2 SVGAGI come from the germline V gene. There are 12 residues in the CDR3. The trim removed 7 bases at V and 4 bases at J, leaving 3 bases unmatched. The CDR3 spells CASMGQSYGYTF. For the CDR3, the DNA is TGTGCCAGCATGGGACAGAGCTATGGCTACACCTTC.

J is TRBJ1-2 and V is TRBV7-9; D is perhaps TRBD1 (6 bases). With 5 bases removed from V and 3 bases from J, the gap between germline ends came to 10 bases. This CDR3 contains 13 residues. Germline lookup yields CDR1 SEHNR and CDR2 FQNEAQ (reference sequence). This CDR3 is CASSQGIDYGYTF. DNA of the CDR3: TGTGCCAGCAGCCAGGGGATCGACTATGGCTACACCTTC.

The chain is built from TRBV5-1 and TRBJ1-4; D ambiguous. V lost 4 bases, J lost 7 bases, and 14 bases lay in between. The CDR3 is 14 residues long. Per germline, CDR1 SGHRS and CDR2 YFSETQ. CDR3 coding DNA: TGCGCCAGCAGCGAAGCAAGGGTGGGTGAAAAACTGTTTTTT. It encodes CASSEARVGEKLFF.

The chain joins TRBV7-9 to TRBJ2-2; TRBD2 matches at 8 bases. The CDR3 sequence is 16 residues long. The V gene's germline CDR1 is SEHNR and CDR2 FQNEAQ (reference sequence). V gave up 1 base and J gave up 7 bases; unmatched junction bases: 8. The CDR3 region has the DNA TGTGCCAGCAGCTTAGACGCGGGGGGTGTTTACGGGGAGCTGTTTTTT. It encodes CASSLDAGGVYGELFF.

CDR3 protein: CASSIGATEAFF. The CDR3 nucleotides read TGTGCCAGCAGCATCGGAGCCACTGAAGCTTTCTTT. This chain uses TRBV6-2 or TRBV6-3 with TRBJ1-1; D remains unclear. Trimming pared 6 bases from V and 4 bases from J, leaving 9 bases between. The germline V gene has CDR1 MNHEY and CDR2 SVGEGT. This CDR3 is 12 amino acids long.

This chain connects TRBV19 to TRBJ2-7; TRBD1 is a possible D gene (5 bases). The CDR3 is 12 residues long. Germline CDR1 is LNHDA and CDR2 is SQIVND (reference sequence). The V gene lost 10 bases and the J gene lost 3 bases, with 13 bases spanning the gap. The CDR3 is CATRQNGYEQYF. DNA of the CDR3: TGTGCCACTAGACAGAACGGCTACGAGCAGTACTTC.

This chain links TRBV3-1 (or the pseudogene TRBV3-2) with TRBJ1-2; TRBD1 matches 7 bases. The CDR3 is 16 residues long. CDR1 and CDR2 (germline): LGHDT, YNNKEL (reference sequence). V shed 0 bases and J 4 bases; nucleotides not matched to a gene: 8. CDR3 sequence: CASSQDLRAGGYGYTF. Here the CDR3 DNA reads TGTGCCAGCAGCCAAGACTTGCGGGCAGGGGGCTATGGCTACACCTTC.

The chain couples TRBV6-5 to TRBJ2-2; 7 positions match TRBD1. Germline assignment: CDR1 MNHEY and CDR2 SVGAGI. CDR3 length: 16 amino acids. V shed 4 bases, J shed 3 bases, and the junction held 8 bases outside the gene matches. CDR3 sequence reads: CASSSGQKIDTGELFF. The CDR3 DNA is TGTGCCAGCAGTTCGGGACAGAAGATTGACACCGGGGAGCTGTTTTTT.

The chain uses TRBV5-1 and TRBJ2-2; unclear D gene. Germline CDR1 SGHRS, CDR2 YFSETQ. V lost 6 bases and J lost 4, with 16 bases in between. The CDR3 sequence is 15 residues long. DNA of the CDR3: TGCGCCAGCACCGCTAGGGTTGATAGCACCGGGGAGCTGTTTTTT. Translating gives CASTARVDSTGELFF.

The chain recombines TRBV18 with TRBJ2-1, with a weak D call TRBD2 (6 bases). Germline V CDR1 and CDR2: KGHSH, LQKENI. The CDR3 is 15 amino acids. V gave up 2 bases and J gave up 5 bases, with 13 bases separating them. The CDR3 reads CASSPWGDVNNEQFF. The CDR3 DNA reads as TGTGCCAGCTCACCATGGGGGGACGTTAACAATGAGCAGTTCTTC.

The gene calls are TRBV19 and TRBJ1-1; D gene ambiguous. Germline CDR1 and CDR2: LNHDA and SQIVND (reference sequence). The CDR3 is 13 amino acids. Between the trimmed V and J ends, which lost 9 bases and 4 bases, there was a span of 15 bases. The CDR3 reads CASKKGRVTEAFF. The CDR3 DNA reads TGTGCCAGCAAAAAGGGAAGGGTCACTGAAGCTTTCTTT.